This TCR beta chain was captured in a study of blood T cell repertoires in COVID-19. The count of this clone is one. The table came from immunoSEQ multiplex PCR; TCRdb's copy has only in-frame clones and leaves some out. This table has under 300,000 clones, roughly 91% appearing once. Germline-derived CDR1 and CDR2 are KGHDR and SFDVKD. V was clipped by 4 bases and J by 8 bases, with 16 bases between them. The CDR3 contains 14 residues. Sequencing was done on a sample of PBMCs or T cells enriched from blood (not recorded which). The TCR comes from a middle-aged woman with acute COVID-19. V usage is TRBV24-1 and J usage is TRBJ1-2, with a possible D match to TRBD1 (5 bases). The CDR3 region has the DNA TGTGCCACCAGTGAATCAGGGCAGGGCTACGGCTACACCTTC. Translated: CATSESGQGYGYTF.